Following are 29 T cell receptor beta chains from one sample sequenced in a study of OX40 agonist ivuxolimab in advanced cancers. The table came from immunoSEQ multiplex PCR; TCRdb's copy has only in-frame clones and leaves some out. Of tens of thousands of clones in the sample, over 70% were seen once. The sequencing here drew on CD4+ or CD8+ T cells sorted from blood, taken in a trial of the OX40 agonist ivuxolimab. These receptors all come from an adult with an advanced solid tumor such as melanoma, head and neck, liver or kidney cancer.

The rearrangement links TRBV11-2 to TRBJ2-2, with D hard to call. Deletions cut 2 bases from V and 2 bases from J, with 9 bases between. Germline V gene sequence: CDR1 SGHAT, CDR2 FQNNGV. This CDR3 contains 15 residues. The CDR3 DNA sequence: TGTGCCAGCAGCTTACCCACGGGTAACACCGGGGAGCTGTTTTTT. Amino acid sequence: CASSLPTGNTGELFF.

The chain uses TRBV5-1 and TRBJ2-1; 9 bases align to TRBD2. The CDR3 covers 16 residues. Germline V lookup: CDR1 SGHRS, CDR2 YFSETQ. The ends lost 0 bases at V and 5 bases at J; junction bases unmatched: 6. CDR3 in DNA: TGCGCCAGCAGCTTGGGGCTAGCGGGGATAAACAATGAGCAGTTCTTC. Translated: CASSLGLAGINNEQFF.

The CDR3 coding sequence is TGCAGCGTTGAACTAGGGGGGGGCTACACCTTC. It yields the protein CSVELGGGYTF. The V and J genes are TRBV29-1 and TRBJ1-2, with D perhaps TRBD1 (6 bases). CDR1 is SQVTM, CDR2 ANQGSEA, per germline. This CDR3 region has 11 residues. Trimming left V 2 bases short and J 8 bases short, with 9 bases between.

V is TRBV10-3 and J is TRBJ2-5; D is unresolved. With the DNA end fitting TRBJ2-7 better, the J assignment may be wrong. CDR3 length: 14 amino acids. Germline V gene data show CDR1 as ENHRY and CDR2 as SYGVKD. The CDR3 nucleotides read TGTGCCATCATTTGCGACAATAGCTCCTACGAGCAGTACTTC. It translates to CAIICDNSSYEQYF.

This chain connects TRBV5-1 to TRBJ2-1, with TRBD2 matching 8 bases. The CDR3 sequence is 17 residues long. The V and J ends lost 1 base and 4 bases, in that order; junction bases with no gene match: 10. CDR1 is SGHRS, CDR2 YFSETQ, per germline. DNA for the CDR3: TGCGCCAGCAGCTTGAACCCCGGGGGGGGCCGGTACAATGAGCAGTTCTTC. Translating gives CASSLNPGGGRYNEQFF.

V is TRBV6-4 and J is TRBJ1-2; possibly TRBD1 for D (6 bases). The CDR3 contains 16 residues. Germline V gives CDR1 MRHNA, CDR2 SNTAGT. V was trimmed by 0 bases and J by 3 bases, leaving 14 bases between them. CDR3 sequence reads: CASSDSTGGLYYGYTF. CDR3 bases: TGTGCCAGCAGTGACTCGACAGGTGGATTGTACTATGGCTACACCTTC.

V is TRBV15 and J is TRBJ2-2; 9 nucleotides align to TRBD1. CDR3 length: 16 residues. The J segment lost 4 bases and the V segment lost 6 bases, leaving 9 bases of the junction unmatched. Germline assignment: CDR1 LNHNV and CDR2 YYDKDF (reference sequence). The CDR3 DNA sequence: TGTGCCACCAGTCGTTTCGGGACAGGGAGCACCGGGGAGCTGTTTTTT. Protein: CATSRFGTGSTGELFF.

The V call is TRBV21-1, the J call TRBJ1-5. TRBV21-1 is labeled a pseudogene. The CDR3 totals 15 residues. The CDR3 DNA reads TGTGCCAGCAGTCCTTGGGCACAGGGAGGTCAGCCCCAGCATTTT. This encodes CASSPWAQGGQPQHF.

V is TRBV14 and J is TRBJ2-7; possibly TRBD1 for D (6 bases). V was cut by 2 bases and J by 3 bases, with 8 bases left in between. The germline V gene encodes CDR1 SGHDN and CDR2 FVKESK. This CDR3 has 13 residues. CDR3 protein: CASSQRGIYEQYF. For the CDR3, the DNA is TGTGCCAGCAGCCAAAGGGGGATCTACGAGCAGTACTTC.

This chain connects TRBV28 to TRBJ2-7; weak D call: TRBD2 (5 bases). Germline V gene sequence: CDR1 MDHEN, CDR2 SYDVKM. Trimming stripped 6 bases from V and 0 bases from J, with 9 bases between. This CDR3 contains 13 residues. The CDR3 region has the DNA TGTGCCAGCAGCCGGAGGATCTCCTACGAGCAGTACTTC. Residues: CASSRRISYEQYF.

This chain uses TRBV7-8 with TRBJ2-1; TRBD1 matches 7 bases. With 4 bases clipped from V and 6 bases from J, the junction kept 3 bases outside the gene matches. The germline V gene has CDR1 SGHVS and CDR2 FQNEAQ. The CDR3 totals 13 residues. The DNA of the CDR3 is TGTGCCAGCAGCTCCGGGACAGCCAATGAGCAGTTCTTC. Its translation: CASSSGTANEQFF.

This chain connects TRBV5-1 to TRBJ2-5; tentatively, D is TRBD1 (6 bases). This CDR3 contains 14 residues. Trimming cost V 3 bases and J 5 bases, with 14 bases left between them. Germline CDR1 SGHRS, CDR2 YFSETQ. The CDR3 coding sequence is TGCGCCAGCAGCTCCTTACAGGGATGGGAGACCCAGTACTTC. Translating gives CASSSLQGWETQYF.

This clone was seen only a few times. The chain has TRBV10-3 and TRBJ2-2, with TRBD2 identical over 10 bases. The CDR3 consists of 16 residues. CDR1 and CDR2 (germline): ENHRY, SYGVKD. V was clipped by 2 bases and J by 6 bases; unmatched bases: 6. Here the CDR3 DNA reads TGTGCCATCAGTGAGGGAGGACTAGCGGTGTCCGGGGAGCTGTTTTTT. Translating it yields CAISEGGLAVSGELFF.

The chain recombines TRBV5-1 with TRBJ2-3; 12 bases align to TRBD2. Germline V gene sequence: CDR1 SGHRS, CDR2 YFSETQ. V was pared by 4 bases and J by 4 bases, with 7 bases of the junction left unmatched. CDR3 length: 16 amino acids. CDR3 DNA: TGCGCCAGCAGCCCTTGGACTAGCGGGGTGTCAGATACGCAGTATTTT. Its protein is CASSPWTSGVSDTQYF.

The sample holds one count of this clone. The V call is TRBV15, the J call TRBJ1-5; D ambiguous. The CDR3 spans 15 residues. CDR1 LNHNV and CDR2 YYDKDF come from the germline V gene (reference sequence). Trimming shortened V by 1 base and J by 6 bases, and 13 bases separated the two germline ends. CDR3 sequence (DNA): TGTGCCACCAGCAGAGGTCGGGGTTTGGGTCAGCCCCAGCATTTT. It translates to CATSRGRGLGQPQHF.

The chain links TRBV19 to TRBJ2-7; D is tentatively TRBD1 or TRBD2 (5 bases each). The CDR3 runs 15 residues. Germline lookup yields CDR1 LNHDA and CDR2 SQIVND (reference sequence). V was clipped by 3 bases and J by 2 bases, with 14 bases between them. The CDR3 region has the DNA TGTGCCAGTAGTATGCCGGGACGTACAGCCTACGAGCAGTACTTC. This codes for CASSMPGRTAYEQYF.

CDR3 nucleotide sequence: TGTGCCAGCAGTGAAAACAGCCACAATCAGCCCCAGCATTTT. This sequence encodes CASSENSHNQPQHF. The V gene is TRBV6-1, the J gene TRBJ1-5; no definite D call. Looked up from germline, CDR1 is MNHNS and CDR2 is SASEGT. This CDR3 contains 14 residues. With 2 bases removed from V and 3 bases from J, the gap between germline ends came to 8 bases.

V and J are TRBV29-1 and TRBJ2-7; TRBD1 aligns across 11 bases. The CDR3 is 13 amino acids. Germline V CDR1 and CDR2: SQVTM, ANQGSEA. Losses at the gene ends were 3 bases for V and 6 bases for J; bases not matched to a gene: 4. Here the CDR3 DNA reads TGCAGCGTTGAGGGGACAGGGGGTGGCGAGCAGTACTTC. This sequence encodes CSVEGTGGGEQYF.

This clone occurred once. The genes are TRBV6-5 and TRBJ1-5; D is perhaps TRBD1 (5 bases). Trimming shortened V by 4 bases and J by 2 bases, and 12 bases separated the two germline ends. Looked up from germline, CDR1 is MNHEY and CDR2 is SVGAGI. The CDR3 contains 15 residues. The DNA for the CDR3 is TGTGCCAGCAGTTCGCACAGGTTTGGCAATCAGCCCCAGCATTTT. Its protein is CASSSHRFGNQPQHF.

The chain recombines TRBV15 with TRBJ1-1, with TRBD1 matching over 7 bases. V shed 1 base and J 6 bases; nucleotides not matched to a gene: 14. The germline CDR1 and CDR2 sequences are LNHNV and YYDKDF (reference sequence). This CDR3 comprises 17 residues. The CDR3 region has the DNA TGTGCCACCAGCAGAGCCCCACTTAACAGGGGAGGGGCTGAAGCTTTCTTT. Amino acid sequence: CATSRAPLNRGGAEAFF. Variable domain in full (rest from reference TRBV15 and TRBJ1-1): DAMVIQNPRYQVTQFGKPVTLSCSQTLNHNVMYWYQQKSSQAPKLLFHYYDKDFNNEADTPDNFQSRRPNTSFCFLDIRSPGLGDTAMYLCATSRAPLNRGGAEAFFGQGTRLTVV.

This chain uses TRBV4-2 with TRBJ2-3; 7 bases agree with TRBD1. This CDR3 has 14 residues. CDR1 LGHNA and CDR2 YNFKEQ come from the germline V gene. V shed 4 bases, J shed 6 bases, and the junction held 7 bases outside the gene matches. The CDR3 here is CASSLQRGGDTQYF. The CDR3, as DNA: TGTGCCAGCAGCCTTCAACGAGGGGGCGATACGCAGTATTTT.

This chain links TRBV5-1 with TRBJ2-1; D ambiguous. Trimming took 1 base from V and 0 from J, leaving 11 bases between them. This CDR3 is built from 16 residues. The V gene's germline CDR1 is SGHRS and CDR2 YFSETQ. CDR3 protein: CASSLSVGSSYNEQFF. CDR3 DNA: TGCGCCAGCAGCTTGAGTGTTGGAAGCTCCTACAATGAGCAGTTCTTC.

The chain is built from TRBV11-3 and TRBJ2-2; D might be TRBD1 (6 bases). Germline V gives CDR1 SGHNT, CDR2 YENEEA. This CDR3 is built from 14 residues. Deletions cut 1 base from V and 6 bases from J, with 9 bases between. The CDR3 DNA reads as TGTGCCAGCAGCTTAGGAGGGGGAGCCGGGGAGCTGTTTTTT. Amino acids: CASSLGGGAGELFF.

The chain employs TRBV7-9 and TRBJ2-5; perhaps TRBD1 as D (5 bases). The CDR3 totals 12 residues. CDR1 and CDR2 (germline): SEHNR, FQNEAQ (reference sequence). V was shortened by 6 bases and J by 5 bases, with 10 bases between the two germline ends. As DNA, the CDR3 is TGTGCCAGCAGTTCAGGGCGGGAGACCCAGTACTTC. Its translation is CASSSGRETQYF.

V is TRBV28 and J is TRBJ2-7; D not resolved. Trimming left V 1 base short and J 6 bases short, with 16 bases between. Germline lookup yields CDR1 MDHEN and CDR2 SYDVKM. This CDR3 region has 15 residues. The CDR3 protein is CASSLSGSRISEQYF. DNA for the CDR3: TGTGCCAGCAGTTTATCCGGGTCGAGGATCAGCGAGCAGTACTTC.

The genes are TRBV4-2 and TRBJ1-5, with D perhaps TRBD1 (5 bases). CDR1 is LGHNA and CDR2 is YNFKEQ in the germline V gene. This CDR3 comprises 15 residues. Trimming stripped 1 base from V and 5 bases from J, with 12 bases between. DNA for the CDR3: TGTGCCAGCAGCCAAGGAGTTGGGGGAGATCAGCCCCAGCATTTT. Translated: CASSQGVGGDQPQHF.

This chain connects TRBV19 to TRBJ2-1; D gene ambiguous. Trimming removed 10 bases at V and 6 bases at J, with 22 bases between. The CDR3 runs to 15 residues. CDR1 is LNHDA and CDR2 is SQIVND in the germline V gene (reference sequence). This CDR3 reads CATAPGPDTSNEQFF. CDR3 nucleotide sequence: TGTGCCACCGCACCCGGGCCTGACACGTCCAATGAGCAGTTCTTC. Variable domain in full (rest from reference TRBV19 and TRBJ2-1): DGGITQSPKYLFRKEGQNVTLSCEQNLNHDAMYWYRQDPGQGLRLIYYSQIVNDFQKGDIAEGYSVSREKKESFPLTVTSAQKNPTAFYLCATAPGPDTSNEQFFGPGTRLTVL.

The genes are TRBV25-1 and TRBJ2-3; D could derive from TRBD1 or TRBD2 (5 bases each). CDR3 size: 13 residues. V lost 4 bases, J lost 7 bases, and 12 bases lay in between. Germline V gene lookup returns CDR1 MGHDK and CDR2 SYGVNS. The CDR3 sequence: CASSASGAYTQYF. The CDR3 DNA reads as TGTGCCAGCAGTGCCTCCGGGGCGTATACGCAGTATTTT.

This clone was counted once. The chain employs TRBV7-9 and TRBJ1-2; D is perhaps TRBD1 (5 bases). Germline V gene lookup returns CDR1 SEHNR and CDR2 FQNEAQ (reference sequence). Trimming left V 6 bases short and J 7 bases short, with 18 bases between. The CDR3 spans 14 residues. CDR3 region: CASRPGASGPGYTF. The CDR3 coding sequence is TGTGCCAGCAGACCGGGAGCCTCGGGACCTGGCTACACCTTC.